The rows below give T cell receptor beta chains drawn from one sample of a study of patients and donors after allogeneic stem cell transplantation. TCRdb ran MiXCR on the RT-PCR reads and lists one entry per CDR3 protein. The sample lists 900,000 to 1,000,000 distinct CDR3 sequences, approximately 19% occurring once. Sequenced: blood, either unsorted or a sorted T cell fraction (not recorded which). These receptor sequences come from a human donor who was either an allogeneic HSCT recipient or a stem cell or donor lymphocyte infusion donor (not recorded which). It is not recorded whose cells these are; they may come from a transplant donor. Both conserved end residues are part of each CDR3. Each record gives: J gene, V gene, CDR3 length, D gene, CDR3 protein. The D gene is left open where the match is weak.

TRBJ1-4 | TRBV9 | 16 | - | CASSAGDRPNNEKLFF
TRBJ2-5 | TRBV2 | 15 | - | CASSERDRAEETQYF
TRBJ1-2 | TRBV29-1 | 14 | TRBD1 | CSVEDRQGALGYTF
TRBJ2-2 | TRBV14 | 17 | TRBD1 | CASSQDGRGLFTGELFF
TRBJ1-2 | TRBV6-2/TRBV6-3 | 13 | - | CASSRGSTTGYTF
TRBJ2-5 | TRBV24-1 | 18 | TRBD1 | CATSDSVGQGAPWETQYF
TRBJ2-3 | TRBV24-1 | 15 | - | CATSDWASRSDTQYF
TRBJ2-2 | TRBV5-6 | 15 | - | CASSLRRINTGELFF
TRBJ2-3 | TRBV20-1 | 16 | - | CSARGVLRNVTDTQYF
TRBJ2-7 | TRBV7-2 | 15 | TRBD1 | CASSMGQGAAYEQYF
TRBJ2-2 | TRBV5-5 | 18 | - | CASSETEITYSYTGELFF
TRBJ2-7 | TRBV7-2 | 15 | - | CASSLPTTVRYEQYF
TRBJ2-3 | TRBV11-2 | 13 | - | CASSLYATDTQYF
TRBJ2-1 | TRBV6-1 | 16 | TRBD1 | CASSDRIRTGGNEQFF
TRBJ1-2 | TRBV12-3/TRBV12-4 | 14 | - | CASSLNTGSRGYTF
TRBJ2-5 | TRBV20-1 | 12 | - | CSARARKETQYF
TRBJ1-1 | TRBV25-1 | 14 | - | CASKDGSMNTEAFF
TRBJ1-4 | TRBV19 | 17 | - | CASSIRPTGATNEKLFF
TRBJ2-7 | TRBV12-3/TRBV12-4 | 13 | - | CASSSIGLYEQYF
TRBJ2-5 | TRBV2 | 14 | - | CASMRDWDQETQYF
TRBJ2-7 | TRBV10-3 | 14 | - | CAITGDGSSYEQYF
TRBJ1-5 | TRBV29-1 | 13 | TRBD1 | CSVATGDGQPQHF
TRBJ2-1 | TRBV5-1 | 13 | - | CASSWDFDNEQFF
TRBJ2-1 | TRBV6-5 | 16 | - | CASSYSGQSSYNEQFF
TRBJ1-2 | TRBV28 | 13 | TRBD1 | CASTGTVSFGYTF
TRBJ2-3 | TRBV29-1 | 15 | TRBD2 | CSVGRLAGGADTQYF
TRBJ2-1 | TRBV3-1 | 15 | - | CASSPQRAVYNEQFF
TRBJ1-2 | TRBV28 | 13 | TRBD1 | CASSLETGGGYTF
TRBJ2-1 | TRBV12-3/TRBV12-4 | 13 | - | CASSSGESHEQFF
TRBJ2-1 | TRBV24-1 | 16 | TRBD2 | CATSDTTSGGYNEQFF
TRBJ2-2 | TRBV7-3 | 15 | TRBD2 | CASSFSSGTPGELFF
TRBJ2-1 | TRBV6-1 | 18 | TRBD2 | CASSRNQPSGGPYNEQFF
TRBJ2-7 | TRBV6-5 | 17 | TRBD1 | CASSYSFGDRESYEQYF
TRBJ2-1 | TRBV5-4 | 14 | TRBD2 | CASSDGTMFNEQFF
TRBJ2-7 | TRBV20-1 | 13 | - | CSAKYKSSYEQYF
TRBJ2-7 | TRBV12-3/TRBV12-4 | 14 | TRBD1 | CASRTGTGNYEQYF
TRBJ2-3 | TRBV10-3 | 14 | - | CAISEDVATDTQYF
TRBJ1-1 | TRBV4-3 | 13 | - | CASSQDRDTEAFF
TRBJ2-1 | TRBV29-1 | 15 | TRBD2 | CSVEGGSGRANEQFF
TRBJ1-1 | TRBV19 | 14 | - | CASSTRRDTLEAFF
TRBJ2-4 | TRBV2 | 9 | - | CASSPTGPF
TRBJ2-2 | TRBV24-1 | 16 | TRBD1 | CATSKPGQGNTGELFF
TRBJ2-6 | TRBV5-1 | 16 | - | CASRTFRGAGANVLTF
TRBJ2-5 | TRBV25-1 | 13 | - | CASSDTGPETQYF
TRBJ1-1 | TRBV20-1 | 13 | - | CSARDARGTEAFF
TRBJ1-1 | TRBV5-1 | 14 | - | CASSLPSRGTEAFF
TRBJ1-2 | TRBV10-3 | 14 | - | CAINRGGRLYGYTF
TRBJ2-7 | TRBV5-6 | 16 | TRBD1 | CASSGPTDRGKYEQYF
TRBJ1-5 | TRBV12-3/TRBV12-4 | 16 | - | CASSFSSGGQDQPQHF